Following are 26 T cell receptor beta chains from one sample sequenced in a study. One entry per CDR3 protein results from TCRdb running MiXCR on the 5' RACE reads. The repertoire consists of tens of thousands of distinct CDR3 sequences, with approximately 25% occurring once and the leading ten covering 3.2%. Sequenced input: tumor-infiltrating naive CD4+ T cells sorted from the breast tumor. Subset in this sample: naive CD4+ T cells, CD4+CD45RA+CD25-. All receptors derive from a female donor with breast cancer.

There are many counts of this clonotype. The rearrangement links TRBV5-6 to TRBJ2-3; D unclear. V lost 1 base and J 5 bases, leaving 11 bases between the germline ends. Germline CDR1 SGHDT, CDR2 YYEEEE. CDR3 length: 14 amino acids. The CDR3 DNA follows: TGTGCCAGCAGCTTGTGGGGTTTGGGAGATACGCAGTATTTT. Its translation is CASSLWGLGDTQYF.

The chain uses TRBV5-1 and TRBJ2-5; 7 bases fit TRBD1. Germline lookup yields CDR1 SGHRS and CDR2 YFSETQ. With V trimmed by 4 bases and J by 1 base, 7 bases remained unmatched. The CDR3 is 15 residues long. The CDR3 DNA sequence: TGCGCCAGCAGCGATCCGACAGGGCTCCAAGAGACCCAGTACTTC. The encoded protein is CASSDPTGLQETQYF.

V and J are TRBV28 and TRBJ1-1; D is uncertain. Germline V gene sequence: CDR1 MDHEN, CDR2 SYDVKM. This CDR3 region has 12 residues. The germline V and J ends were trimmed by 2 bases and 3 bases, with 4 bases remaining between them. CDR3 residues: CASSLSDTEAFF. The CDR3 nucleotides read TGTGCCAGCAGTTTAAGTGACACTGAAGCTTTCTTT. Looking up the rest from reference TRBV28 and TRBJ1-1 gives the full variable domain: DVKVTQSSRYLVKRTGEKVFLECVQDMDHENMFWYRQDPGLGLRLIYFSYDVKMKEKGDIPEGYSVSREKKERFSLILESASTNQTSMYLCASSLSDTEAFFGQGTRLTVV.

The J gene is TRBJ2-1, the V gene TRBV6-2 or TRBV6-3; 7 positions match TRBD1. The V and J ends lost 9 bases and 3 bases, in that order; junction bases with no gene match: 11. This CDR3 comprises 15 residues. Germline values: CDR1 MNHEY, CDR2 SVGEGT. CDR3 nucleotide sequence: TGTGCCAGTACCTACTGGGACAGTAACTACAATGAGCAGTTCTTC. Residues: CASTYWDSNYNEQFF.

This clonotype was picked up a small number of times. The final CDR3 position lacks the conserved phenylalanine or tryptophan, pointing to a likely read error. This chain connects TRBV7-8 to TRBJ1-1, with unresolved D. Trimming removed 5 bases at V and 1 base at J, with 11 bases between. There are 14 residues in the CDR3. CDR1 SGHVS and CDR2 FQNEAQ come from the germline V gene. CDR3 sequence: CASSGLRQNTEAFL. The CDR3 DNA reads as TGTGCCAGCAGCGGGCTTCGGCAGAACACTGAAGCTTTCTTG.

The CDR3 spells CASSFGAGGSQETQYF. The CDR3 DNA reads as TGCGCCAGCAGCTTCGGCGCGGGAGGGTCCCAAGAGACCCAGTACTTC. The chain is built from TRBV5-1 and TRBJ2-5; 9 bases are a match to TRBD2. Germline trimming cut 2 bases from V and 1 base from J; bases unmatched to any gene: 6. The CDR3 has 16 residues. From germline, CDR1 is SGHRS and CDR2 YFSETQ.

This clonotype was counted a few times. The chain has TRBV10-3 and TRBJ1-5; D is unclear. V was cut by 2 bases and J by 0 bases, with 5 bases left in between. The CDR3 sequence is 14 residues long. The germline V gene has CDR1 ENHRY and CDR2 SYGVKD. This CDR3 reads CAISEMVSNQPQHF. In DNA, the CDR3 is TGTGCCATCAGTGAGATGGTTAGCAATCAGCCCCAGCATTTT.

This clonotype was observed a handful of times. The chain employs TRBV5-1 and TRBJ2-1; D is possibly TRBD1 or TRBD2 (5 bases each). Trimming took off 0 bases at V and 2 bases at J, with 12 bases between the two ends. The CDR3 sequence is 16 residues long. Germline CDR1 reads SGHRS; CDR2 reads YFSETQ. Here the CDR3 reads CASSLGPEGPYNEQFF. CDR3 nucleotide sequence: TGCGCCAGCAGCTTGGGGCCTGAGGGGCCCTACAATGAGCAGTTCTTC.

The chain is built from TRBV20-1 and TRBJ1-1; TRBD1 aligns across 8 bases. The CDR3 is 14 amino acids. Trimming cost V 1 base and J 8 bases; bases outside gene matches: 9. CDR1 and CDR2 (germline): DFQATT, SNEGSKA (reference sequence). DNA for the CDR3: TGCAGTGCTAGAGTAAGGACAGGGCGTACCGAAGCTTTCTTT. It yields the protein CSARVRTGRTEAFF.

This clonotype was counted at least ten times. The rearrangement joins TRBV6-6 to TRBJ1-6; the D gene is possibly TRBD1 (5 bases). Germline values: CDR1 MNHNY, CDR2 SVGAGI (reference sequence). Trimming removed 3 bases from V and 9 bases from J, with 6 bases in between. This CDR3 has 12 amino acids. The CDR3 region has the DNA TGTGCCAGCAGTTATGGGGGTTCACCCCTCCACTTT. Encoded protein: CASSYGGSPLHF.

This chain links TRBV29-1 with TRBJ2-3; D is possibly TRBD2 (6 bases). Germline CDR1 and CDR2: SQVTM and ANQGSEA. The CDR3 is 12 amino acids. Between the trimmed V and J ends, which lost 3 bases and 10 bases, there was a span of 14 bases. The CDR3 nucleotides are TGCAGCGTTGATCCACCCGGGGAGGCGCAGTATTTT. It encodes CSVDPPGEAQYF.

This chain uses TRBV6-1 with TRBJ1-1, with D tentatively TRBD1 (5 bases). V dropped 2 bases and J dropped 3 bases, with 10 bases sitting between them. This CDR3 is built from 14 residues. The V gene's germline CDR1 is MNHNS and CDR2 SASEGT. This chain's CDR3 is CASSEMDKYTEAFF. CDR3 bases: TGTGCCAGCAGTGAAATGGACAAGTACACTGAAGCTTTCTTT.

This clonotype showed up just a few times. The gene calls are TRBV25-1 and TRBJ1-6; D is ambiguous. V was clipped by 3 bases and J by 9 bases, with 12 bases between them. The length of the CDR3 is 14 residues. CDR1 MGHDK and CDR2 SYGVNS come from the germline V gene. The CDR3 region has the DNA TGTGCCAGCAGTGATGGGGTACTGGCTTCACCCCTCCACTTT. Its protein product is CASSDGVLASPLHF. The full variable domain, with the rest looked up from reference TRBV25-1 and TRBJ1-6, is EADIYQTPRYLVIGTGKKITLECSQTMGHDKMYWYQQDPGMELHLIHYSYGVNSTEKGDLSSESTVSRIRTEHFPLTLESARPSHTSQYLCASSDGVLASPLHFGNGTRLTVT.

This sequence joins TRBV2 and TRBJ1-3; D gene uncertain. Trimming took 7 bases from V and 0 from J, leaving 7 bases between them. The CDR3 is 13 residues long. CDR1 and CDR2 from the germline V gene are SNHLY and FYNNEI. The CDR3 region is CASIMDSGNTIYF. The CDR3 DNA follows: TGTGCCAGCATCATGGACTCTGGAAACACCATATATTTT. The variable domain in full, completed from reference TRBV2 and TRBJ1-3, reads EPEVTQTPSHQVTQMGQEVILRCVPISNHLYFYWYRQILGQKVEFLVSFYNNEISEKSEIFDDQFSVERPDGSNFTLKIRSTKLEDSAMYFCASIMDSGNTIYFGEGSWLTVV.

V gene TRBV5-1 combines with J gene TRBJ2-5; 11 bases align to TRBD2. CDR3 length: 14 amino acids. Germline trimming cut 4 bases from V and 6 bases from J; bases unmatched to any gene: 5. Germline CDR1 is SGHRS and CDR2 is YFSETQ. This CDR3 reads CASSQLAGEQTQYF. In DNA form, the CDR3 reads TGCGCCAGCAGCCAACTAGCGGGGGAACAGACCCAGTACTTC.

This clonotype has just a few counts. This chain uses TRBV6-2 or TRBV6-3 with TRBJ1-6; D is undetermined. V was shortened by 6 bases and J by 9 bases, with 15 bases between the two germline ends. Germline V gene data show CDR1 as MNHEY and CDR2 as SVGEGT. The CDR3 covers 14 residues. This chain's CDR3 is CASRKWEVASPLHF. CDR3 DNA: TGTGCCAGCAGGAAATGGGAAGTGGCTTCACCCCTCCACTTT.

CDR3 sequence (DNA): TGTGCCAGCAGTGAATTCGGGGTCGGGGGCACTGAAGCTTTCTTT. This gives the protein CASSEFGVGGTEAFF. The chain employs TRBV25-1 and TRBJ1-1; the D gene is possibly TRBD1 (5 bases). Germline loops: CDR1 MGHDK, CDR2 SYGVNS. This CDR3 is built from 15 residues. Trimming took 1 base from V and 4 from J, leaving 13 bases between them.

This clonotype was counted at least ten times. This chain uses TRBV7-6 with TRBJ2-7, with D possibly being TRBD1 or TRBD2 (5 bases each). The CDR3 consists of 12 residues. The V gene's germline CDR1 is SGHVS and CDR2 FNYEAQ. Trimming stripped 5 bases from V and 6 bases from J, with 11 bases between. Here the CDR3 DNA reads TGTGCCAGCAGCCAGACGGGGCGCGAGCAGTACTTC. It translates to CASSQTGREQYF.

This sequence joins TRBV9 and TRBJ2-7; tentatively, D is TRBD1 (8 bases). Trimming stripped 3 bases from V and 2 bases from J, with 21 bases between. The germline V gene encodes CDR1 SGDLS and CDR2 YYNGEE. The CDR3 has 17 amino acids. CDR3 nucleotides: TGTGCCAGCAGCGCCCCCAGGGGGGGGACAGGCACCTACGAGCAGTACTTC. Its translation: CASSAPRGGTGTYEQYF.

This clonotype was counted only a few times. The chain combines TRBV12-3 or TRBV12-4 with TRBJ2-7, with D perhaps matching TRBD2 (7 bases). This CDR3 spans 14 amino acids. V was cut by 6 bases and J by 0 bases, with 12 bases left in between. Written as DNA, the CDR3 is TGTGCCAGCAGCTTGGGAGGGGGCTCCTACGAGCAGTACTTC. Residues: CASSLGGGSYEQYF.

The chain links TRBV12-3 or TRBV12-4 to TRBJ1-2; D unclear. The CDR3 runs 12 residues. Trimming took off 6 bases at V and 0 bases at J, with 5 bases between the two ends. In DNA, the CDR3 is TGTGCCAGCAGGGCCCCTAACTATGGCTACACCTTC. As protein: CASRAPNYGYTF.

V is TRBV12-3 or TRBV12-4 and J is TRBJ2-2; no clear D gene. The length of the CDR3 is 12 residues. Between the trimmed V and J ends, which lost 8 bases and 6 bases, there was a span of 10 bases. The CDR3 protein is CASQRAPGELFF. DNA of the CDR3: TGTGCCAGCCAAAGGGCCCCCGGGGAGCTGTTTTTT.

The chain has TRBV7-8 and TRBJ2-5, with a weak D call TRBD2 (5 bases). The CDR3 is made up of 15 amino acids. Germline V gene sequence: CDR1 SGHVS, CDR2 FQNEAQ. The ends were cut back, 1 base at V and 5 bases at J, with 14 bases in the middle. CDR3: CASSLGNRGMETQYF. CDR3 DNA sequence: TGTGCCAGCAGCTTAGGGAACCGGGGAATGGAGACCCAGTACTTC. The full variable domain, in which reference TRBV7-8 and TRBJ2-5 provide the parts outside the CDR3, is GAGVSQSPRYKVAKRGQDVALRCDPISGHVSLFWYQQALGQGPEFLTYFQNEAQLDKSGLPSDRFFAERPEGSVSTLKIQRTQQEDSAVYLCASSLGNRGMETQYFGPGTRLLVL.

This clonotype showed up just a few times. The rearrangement uses TRBV2 and TRBJ1-3; 8 nucleotides align to TRBD1. V lost 5 bases, J lost 16 bases, and 10 bases stayed unmatched. There are 12 residues in the CDR3. Germline assignment: CDR1 SNHLY and CDR2 FYNNEI. The CDR3 nucleotides read TGTGCCAGCAGTAAGGATCAGGGGGCGTCGTATTTT. Its translation is CASSKDQGASYF.

V usage is TRBV6-1 and J usage is TRBJ1-1; TRBD1 matches 9 bases. Per germline, CDR1 MNHNS and CDR2 SASEGT. V gave up 6 bases and J gave up 5 bases; unmatched junction bases: 10. CDR3 length: 15 amino acids. The CDR3 sequence is CASRVIQGARTEAFF. The CDR3 nucleotides are TGTGCCAGCAGGGTAATACAGGGGGCGAGAACTGAAGCTTTCTTT.

This clonotype was observed many times. The chain recombines TRBV20-1 with TRBJ1-4; unclear D gene. Germline V gene lookup returns CDR1 DFQATT and CDR2 SNEGSKA (reference sequence). The CDR3 spans 14 residues. The V end was cut by 0 bases, the J end by 0 bases, with 5 bases between. Here the CDR3 reads CSARDFATNEKLFF. In DNA form, the CDR3 reads TGCAGTGCTAGAGATTTTGCAACTAATGAAAAACTGTTTTTT.